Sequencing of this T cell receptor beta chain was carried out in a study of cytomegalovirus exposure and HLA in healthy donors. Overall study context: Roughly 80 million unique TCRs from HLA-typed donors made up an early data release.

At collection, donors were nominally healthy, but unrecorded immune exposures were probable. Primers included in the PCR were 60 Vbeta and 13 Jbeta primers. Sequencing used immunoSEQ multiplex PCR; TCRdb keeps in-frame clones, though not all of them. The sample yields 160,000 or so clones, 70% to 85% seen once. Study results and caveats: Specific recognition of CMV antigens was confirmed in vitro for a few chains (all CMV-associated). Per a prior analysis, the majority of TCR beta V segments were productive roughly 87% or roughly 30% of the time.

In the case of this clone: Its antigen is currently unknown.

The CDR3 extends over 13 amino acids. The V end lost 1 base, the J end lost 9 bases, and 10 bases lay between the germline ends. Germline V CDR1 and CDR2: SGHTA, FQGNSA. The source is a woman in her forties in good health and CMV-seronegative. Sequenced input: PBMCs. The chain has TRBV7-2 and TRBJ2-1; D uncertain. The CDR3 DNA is TGTGCCAGCAGCTTAGAGGAGACCGGTGAGCAGTTCTTC. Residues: CASSLEETGEQFF.